The 26 T cell receptor beta chains listed next were all sequenced from one sample in a study of T cell changes during pregnancy in multiple sclerosis. Clones were sequenced by immunoSEQ multiplex PCR, and TCRdb holds only the in-frame ones, with some missing. In the table there are more than 75,000 clones, over 85% of which are singletons. The specimen comprised peripheral blood, sampled in the first trimester of pregnancy. All receptors derive from a female donor with multiple sclerosis, enrolled in a pregnancy study.

J is TRBJ1-2 and V is TRBV18; the D gene is possibly TRBD1 (5 bases). The germline CDR1 and CDR2 sequences are KGHSH and LQKENI. The V and J ends lost 1 base and 2 bases respectively, with 5 bases between them. The CDR3 runs to 13 residues. The CDR3 nucleotides read TGTGCCAGCTCACCACAGGGGAACTATGGCTACACCTTC. It codes for CASSPQGNYGYTF.

The genes are TRBV9 and TRBJ1-4; D unresolved. Germline CDR1 and CDR2: SGDLS and YYNGEE. This CDR3 spans 16 amino acids. V shed 0 bases and J shed 0 bases, with 9 bases lying between them. CDR3 amino acids: CASSVGGSATNEKLFF. The CDR3 nucleotides read TGTGCCAGCAGCGTAGGAGGGTCGGCAACTAATGAAAAACTGTTTTTT.

The rearrangement uses TRBV9 and TRBJ2-3; 12 bases line up with TRBD2. Germline V gene sequence: CDR1 SGDLS, CDR2 YYNGEE. V lost 0 bases and J lost 6; bases outside the gene matches: 2. The CDR3 runs to 15 residues. The CDR3 sequence is CASSVGTSGGDTQYF. The CDR3, as DNA: TGTGCCAGCAGCGTAGGAACTAGCGGGGGGGATACGCAGTATTTT.

The CDR3 nucleotides read TGTGCCAGCAGTGGGGACAGGGGGAATCAGCCCCAGCATTTT. This sequence encodes CASSGDRGNQPQHF. This rearrangement joins TRBV2 to TRBJ1-5, with 11 nucleotides matching TRBD1. The length of the CDR3 is 14 residues. V was pared by 4 bases and J by 4 bases, with 0 bases of the junction left unmatched. Germline lookup yields CDR1 SNHLY and CDR2 FYNNEI.

This chain uses TRBV19 with TRBJ2-5; TRBD2 matches 7 bases. This CDR3 is 13 amino acids long. CDR1 and CDR2 (germline): LNHDA, SQIVND (reference sequence). V was pared by 3 bases and J by 8 bases, with 6 bases of the junction left unmatched. CDR3 region: CASSIRGVGTQYF. The CDR3 DNA sequence: TGTGCCAGTAGTATTCGGGGGGTGGGTACCCAGTACTTC.

This clone was seen just once. The chain carries TRBV7-6 and TRBJ2-3, with 7 bases that match TRBD1. The V and J ends lost 4 bases and 1 base, in that order; junction bases with no gene match: 8. Germline CDR1 is SGHVS and CDR2 is FNYEAQ. The CDR3 covers 16 residues. The CDR3 nucleotides read TGTGCCAGCAGCTCCCCCCGACAGGGCGGCACAGATACGCAGTATTTT. It codes for CASSSPRQGGTDTQYF.

The chain carries TRBV7-3 and TRBJ2-7, with 7 bases fitting TRBD1. There are 15 residues in the CDR3. V shed 1 base, J shed 4 bases, and the junction held 7 bases outside the gene matches. The germline V gene has CDR1 SGHTA and CDR2 FQGTGA. The CDR3 is CASSLSGTAPYEQYF. Here the CDR3 DNA reads TGTGCCAGCAGCTTAAGTGGGACAGCCCCGTACGAGCAGTACTTC.

The chain is built from TRBV28 and TRBJ1-5; 7 bases fit TRBD1. The ends lost 6 bases at V and 5 bases at J; junction bases unmatched: 10. CDR1 MDHEN and CDR2 SYDVKM come from the germline V gene. The CDR3 totals 15 residues. CDR3 coding DNA: TGTGCCAGCAGGACCGACAGGGTCAGAGATCAGCCCCAGCATTTT. Translated: CASRTDRVRDQPQHF.

This chain links TRBV7-6 with TRBJ1-2; the match to TRBD1 covers 7 bases. CDR1 and CDR2 (germline): SGHVS, FNYEAQ. The CDR3 runs to 19 residues. Trimming at V came to 1 base and at J to 7 bases, leaving 21 bases not matched to a gene. CDR3 region: CASSLGGGRGTLNARGYTF. The CDR3 DNA reads as TGTGCCAGCAGCTTAGGAGGGGGCAGGGGCACCTTAAATGCCCGTGGCTACACCTTC.

This rearrangement joins TRBV5-1 to TRBJ2-2; 12 bases line up with TRBD2. Germline trimming cut 9 bases from V and 5 bases from J; bases unmatched to any gene: 5. Germline CDR1 is SGHRS and CDR2 is YFSETQ. The CDR3 contains 14 residues. CDR3 loop: CATRTSGITGELFF. The CDR3 coding sequence is TGCGCCACCCGGACTAGCGGGATAACCGGGGAGCTGTTTTTT.

The rearrangement joins TRBV2 to TRBJ2-3, with TRBD2 as a possible D gene (7 bases). The CDR3 extends over 15 amino acids. The V end was cut by 4 bases, the J end by 5 bases, with 16 bases between. Germline CDR1 and CDR2: SNHLY and FYNNEI. The CDR3 DNA follows: TGTGCCAGCAGTGTATATGGGGGGGGCAGAGATACGCAGTATTTT. Encoded protein: CASSVYGGGRDTQYF.

V gene TRBV2 combines with J gene TRBJ2-5, with D perhaps matching TRBD2 (6 bases). Trimming shortened V by 8 bases and J by 5 bases, and 12 bases separated the two germline ends. Germline V gene data show CDR1 as SNHLY and CDR2 as FYNNEI. The CDR3 length is 12 residues. CDR3 protein: CASGREVETQYF. The DNA for the CDR3 is TGTGCCAGCGGCAGGGAGGTGGAGACCCAGTACTTC.

This clone was seen a few times. The chain is built from TRBV15 and TRBJ1-2; D unresolved. The CDR3 contains 13 residues. The germline V and J ends were trimmed by 1 base and 2 bases, with 5 bases remaining between them. Germline V gene data show CDR1 as LNHNV and CDR2 as YYDKDF (reference sequence). CDR3: CATSRAPNYGYTF. Here the CDR3 DNA reads TGTGCCACCAGCAGAGCCCCAAACTATGGCTACACCTTC.

The chain couples TRBV5-4 to TRBJ2-3; 8 bases align to TRBD2. Germline CDR1 is SGHNT and CDR2 is YYREEE (reference sequence). V shed 3 bases and J 0 bases; nucleotides not matched to a gene: 6. The CDR3 is 16 amino acids. CDR3 in amino acids: CASSSRTSPSTDTQYF. In DNA, the CDR3 is TGTGCCAGCAGCTCCCGGACTAGCCCTAGCACAGATACGCAGTATTTT.

The chain has TRBV19 and TRBJ1-2, with 9 bases matching TRBD1. Germline CDR1 and CDR2: LNHDA and SQIVND (reference sequence). This CDR3 region has 17 residues. V was pared by 6 bases and J by 8 bases, with 19 bases of the junction left unmatched. The DNA of the CDR3 is TGTGCCAGTAGATCACGCCCTTCCAGGACAGGGGAGGTGGGCTACACCTTC. Its protein is CASRSRPSRTGEVGYTF.

This clone was seen only once. This rearrangement joins TRBV19 to TRBJ1-1; TRBD1 aligns across 8 bases. Germline CDR1 is LNHDA and CDR2 is SQIVND (reference sequence). The V segment lost 5 bases and the J segment 1 base; nucleotides outside the gene matches: 9. This CDR3 comprises 16 residues. CDR3: CASSSRTGLTNTEAFF. In DNA form, the CDR3 reads TGTGCCAGTAGTTCTCGGACAGGGCTAACGAACACTGAAGCTTTCTTT.

This chain links TRBV27 with TRBJ2-7, with TRBD1 identical over 7 bases. The V gene's germline CDR1 is MNHEY and CDR2 SMNVEV (reference sequence). The CDR3 has 14 amino acids. Losses at the gene ends were 6 bases for V and 2 bases for J; bases not matched to a gene: 7. Here the CDR3 reads CASRPGQNTYEQYF. Written as DNA, the CDR3 is TGTGCCAGCAGACCGGGACAGAATACCTACGAGCAGTACTTC.

The V gene is TRBV6-5, the J gene TRBJ2-5; perhaps TRBD1 as D (6 bases). Germline V gene lookup returns CDR1 MNHEY and CDR2 SVGAGI. V was shortened by 6 bases and J by 5 bases, with 10 bases between the two germline ends. The CDR3 is 12 amino acids. This chain's CDR3 is CASRDTGETQYF. The CDR3 bases are TGTGCCAGCAGAGATACAGGGGAGACCCAGTACTTC.

This rearrangement joins TRBV27 to TRBJ2-7, with D possibly matching TRBD2 (6 bases). This CDR3 has 15 amino acids. Looked up from germline, CDR1 is MNHEY and CDR2 is SMNVEV (reference sequence). V lost 2 bases, J lost 5 bases, and 16 bases lay in between. The CDR3 region is CASSLGIAARHEQYF. The CDR3 DNA sequence: TGTGCCAGCAGTTTAGGTATAGCGGCACGCCACGAGCAGTACTTC.

This chain links TRBV7-9 with TRBJ1-1; the D is unclear. V gave up 7 bases and J gave up 4 bases, with 16 bases separating them. Germline V gives CDR1 SEHNR, CDR2 FQNEAQ (reference sequence). This CDR3 is built from 14 residues. CDR3 bases: TGTGCCAGCACCCCGGGTGGTTTTATCACTGAAGCTTTCTTT. It yields the protein CASTPGGFITEAFF.

V gene TRBV30 combines with J gene TRBJ1-2, with TRBD1 matching over 8 bases. Looked up from germline, CDR1 is GTSNPN and CDR2 is SVGIG (reference sequence). V shed 2 bases, J shed 2 bases, and the junction held 7 bases outside the gene matches. CDR3 size: 15 residues. The CDR3 DNA reads as TGTGCCTGGAGTCCCCTGGACAGGGAAAACTATGGCTACACCTTC. Protein: CAWSPLDRENYGYTF.

V gene TRBV4-3 combines with J gene TRBJ2-2; 9 positions match TRBD1. The CDR3 has 15 amino acids. Germline V CDR1 and CDR2: LGHNA, YSLEER. V gave up 4 bases and J gave up 6 bases; unmatched junction bases: 6. As DNA, the CDR3 is TGCGCCAGCAGCCGGGGACAGGGTGGATCCGGGGAGCTGTTTTTT. Protein product: CASSRGQGGSGELFF.

The chain links TRBV5-5 to TRBJ2-2, with D tentatively TRBD2 (7 bases). This CDR3 is built from 16 residues. Between the trimmed V and J ends, which lost 0 bases and 2 bases, there was a span of 11 bases. Germline V gene lookup returns CDR1 SGHKS and CDR2 YYEKEE (reference sequence). The chain's CDR3 is CASSLEQGLNTGELFF. The CDR3 nucleotides read TGTGCCAGCAGCTTGGAACAGGGACTAAACACCGGGGAGCTGTTTTTT.

This clone appeared a few times. The chain carries TRBV6-5 and TRBJ1-2; D is unresolved. The germline V gene encodes CDR1 MNHEY and CDR2 SVGAGI. The CDR3 is made up of 14 amino acids. Deletions cut 2 bases from V and 6 bases from J, with 13 bases between. The CDR3 loop reads CASSYARLSHGYTF. CDR3 sequence (DNA): TGTGCCAGCAGTTACGCACGTCTAAGTCATGGCTACACCTTC.

The CDR3 spells CASSLGAGGVTDTQYF. The CDR3 nucleotides read TGTGCCAGCAGCTTGGGAGCGGGGGGGGTCACAGATACGCAGTATTTT. The chain employs TRBV5-4 and TRBJ2-3; the match to TRBD2 covers 10 bases. There are 16 residues in the CDR3. The trim removed 0 bases at V and 2 bases at J, leaving 3 bases unmatched. The germline CDR1 and CDR2 sequences are SGHNT and YYREEE (reference sequence).

This clone was detected once. V usage is TRBV5-1 and J usage is TRBJ2-2, with D maybe TRBD1 (5 bases). This CDR3 is 16 amino acids long. V lost 0 bases, J lost 2 bases, and 11 bases lay in between. CDR1 and CDR2 from the germline V gene are SGHRS and YFSETQ. The CDR3 here is CASSLGGAENTGELFF. As DNA, the CDR3 is TGCGCCAGCAGCTTGGGTGGGGCAGAAAACACCGGGGAGCTGTTTTTT.